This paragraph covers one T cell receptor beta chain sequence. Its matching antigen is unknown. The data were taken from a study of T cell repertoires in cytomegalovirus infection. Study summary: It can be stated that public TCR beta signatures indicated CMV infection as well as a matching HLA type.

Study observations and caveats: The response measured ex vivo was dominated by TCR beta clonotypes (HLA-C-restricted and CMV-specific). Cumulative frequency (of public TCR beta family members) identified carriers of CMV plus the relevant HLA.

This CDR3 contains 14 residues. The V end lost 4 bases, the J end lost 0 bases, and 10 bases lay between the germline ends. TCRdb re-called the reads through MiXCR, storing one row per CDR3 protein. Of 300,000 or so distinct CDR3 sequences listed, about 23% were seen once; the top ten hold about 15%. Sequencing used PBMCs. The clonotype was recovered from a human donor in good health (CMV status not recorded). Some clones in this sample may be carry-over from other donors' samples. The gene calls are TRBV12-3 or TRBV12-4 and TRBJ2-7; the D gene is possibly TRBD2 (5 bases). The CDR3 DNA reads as TGTGCCAGCAGTTCCTCGGGGTTCTCCTACGAGCAGTACTTC. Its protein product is CASSSSGFSYEQYF.